The rows below give T cell receptor beta chains drawn from one sample of a study of blood T cell repertoires in COVID-19. Produced via immunoSEQ multiplex PCR; TCRdb's table is partial and in-frame only. This table holds around 50,000 clones, approximately 86% found once. Sequencing was performed on peripheral blood. Receptor source: a woman aged 80 or older with acute or convalescent COVID-19. Each CDR3 is given without its conserved first and last residue.

ASSGTSGEYNEQF	TRBV2	TRBJ2-1
ASSLITGGELF	TRBV27	TRBJ2-2
ACREGGLGNTIY	TRBV10-3	TRBJ1-3
ASSVSSAGETQY	TRBV5-4	TRBJ2-5
ASSSLRGSYEQY	TRBV11-2	TRBJ2-7
ASSSWGGAGSNQPQH	TRBV5-6	TRBJ1-5
SVEDRLQF	TRBV29-1	TRBJ2-1
ASSRPTGQRYEQY	TRBV2	TRBJ2-7
ASSLWGGEKLF	TRBV12-3/TRBV12-4	TRBJ1-4
SVAQGKGEQY	TRBV29-1	TRBJ2-7
ASSPTGIREKLF	TRBV14	TRBJ1-4
ASSRGTANTGELF	TRBV7-9	TRBJ2-2
ASSLGYSGYGYT	TRBV5-1	TRBJ1-2
ASRLTGTGEKLF	TRBV3-1/TRBV3-2	TRBJ1-4
ASSQGTGLYEQY	TRBV4-1	TRBJ2-7
ASSLGSGPPYEQY	TRBV7-9	TRBJ2-7
ASSPGQPLTNYGYT	TRBV5-1	TRBJ1-2
ASSGEGGLTNEKLF	TRBV7-9	TRBJ1-4
ASSLRVGEVSPRLGEQY	TRBV5-6	TRBJ2-7
ASSLPVSNQPQH	TRBV19	TRBJ1-5
ASSPTAERYNEQF	TRBV5-5	TRBJ2-1
ASSLSFREAQH	TRBV11-2	TRBJ1-5
ASSPGTGGDQPQH	TRBV18	TRBJ1-5
ASSSGTGAHEQF	TRBV5-1	TRBJ2-1
ASSLDGRAGLT	TRBV5-1	TRBJ1-2
ASSDHIRDRGGDTQY	TRBV2	TRBJ2-3
ASSETGGGGYGYT	TRBV7-8	TRBJ1-2
ACRDRGRANEKLF	TRBV30	TRBJ1-4
ASSYEGANLNEQF	TRBV6-6	TRBJ2-1
ASSEDTYNEQF	TRBV7-3	TRBJ2-1
ASSLQETEAF	TRBV7-9	TRBJ1-1
ASSPLTSEYNEQF	TRBV6-6	TRBJ2-1
ASSVGAGGQDEQF	TRBV9	TRBJ2-1
ASSPRSGENIQY	TRBV5-1	TRBJ2-4
ASSLAAGTEAF	TRBV5-1	TRBJ1-1
AWSVGDTGPYSNQPQH	TRBV30	TRBJ1-5
ASSARRNTEAF	TRBV7-2	TRBJ1-1
ASSEWTVETQY	TRBV25-1	TRBJ2-5
ASSSYREPGGYT	TRBV7-2	TRBJ1-2
ASSYRRDDEAF	TRBV6-5	TRBJ1-1
ASREAGGKNYGYT	TRBV5-1	TRBJ1-2
SVGALNTGELF	TRBV29-1	TRBJ2-2